A single sample is the source of the 6 T cell receptor beta chains below, sequenced in a study of blood T cell repertoires in COVID-19. Measured with immunoSEQ multiplex PCR; TCRdb has only the in-frame clones, and not every one. The sample has about 390,000 clones, approximately 87% seen once; the top ten hold over 2%. The sequenced sample consisted of peripheral blood. The receptors were gathered from a woman in her sixties with COVID-19, enrolled during active disease.

The chain recombines TRBV19 with TRBJ1-2, with D possibly being TRBD1 (5 bases). V lost 8 bases and J 3 bases, leaving 10 bases between the germline ends. Germline V gene data show CDR1 as LNHDA and CDR2 as SQIVND (reference sequence). The length of the CDR3 is 12 residues. CDR3 loop: CASFRVYYGYTF. As DNA, the CDR3 is TGTGCCAGTTTCAGGGTGTACTATGGCTACACCTTC.

The chain links TRBV7-2 to TRBJ2-3, with 7 bases matching TRBD2. J was trimmed by 7 bases and V by 4 bases; bases with no gene match: 11. Per germline, CDR1 SGHTA and CDR2 FQGNSA. The CDR3 consists of 15 residues. Here the CDR3 reads CASSSGQAGLYTQYF. As DNA, the CDR3 is TGTGCCAGCAGCTCGGGCCAAGCGGGGTTGTATACGCAGTATTTT.

V and J are TRBV7-3 and TRBJ1-1; D call uncertain. The germline V gene has CDR1 SGHTA and CDR2 FQGTGA. The V end was cut by 0 bases, the J end by 6 bases, with 11 bases between. The CDR3 is 14 amino acids. The CDR3 coding sequence is TGTGCCAGCAGCTTAACGTTAAATTCGGCTGAAGCTTTCTTT. Protein: CASSLTLNSAEAFF.

The chain uses TRBV7-3 and TRBJ2-7, with D tentatively TRBD2 (5 bases). CDR3 length: 13 amino acids. CDR1 SGHTA and CDR2 FQGTGA come from the germline V gene. The germline V and J ends were trimmed by 3 bases and 5 bases, with 11 bases remaining between them. The CDR3 DNA follows: TGTGCCAGCAGCTTGGGATCGAGGGACGAGCAGTACTTC. Translated, it gives CASSLGSRDEQYF.

The chain couples TRBV27 to TRBJ2-1, with no clear D. Germline assignment: CDR1 MNHEY and CDR2 SMNVEV (reference sequence). The CDR3 extends over 14 amino acids. V lost 6 bases and J lost 4, with 13 bases in between. Here the CDR3 reads CASRIGQLYNEQFF. The CDR3 DNA follows: TGTGCCAGCAGAATTGGGCAGCTATACAATGAGCAGTTCTTC.

V gene TRBV27 combines with J gene TRBJ2-7; D is unclear. CDR3 length: 14 amino acids. Germline CDR1 is MNHEY and CDR2 is SMNVEV (reference sequence). V was shortened by 11 bases and J by 2 bases, with 19 bases between the two germline ends. The chain's CDR3 is CASVPGARPYEQYF. The CDR3 DNA sequence: TGTGCCTCAGTTCCCGGCGCGCGGCCCTACGAGCAGTACTTC.